This record covers a single T cell receptor beta chain. Germline CDR1 is SEHNR and CDR2 is FQNEAQ (reference sequence). V was clipped by 0 bases and J by 4 bases, with 13 bases between them. The CDR3 runs 16 residues. This entry comes from a study of T-cell reconstitution after alpha-beta-depleted transplantation in children. Unique molecular identifiers were incorporated when the TCRbeta library was constructed. MiXCR, applied by TCRdb to the PCR reads, yields one record per CDR3 protein. Of some 500,000 distinct CDR3 sequences listed, roughly 33% are singletons. This TCR came from a human donor who donated a stem cell graft to a child with aplastic anemia. This specimen consisted of PBMCs from the stem cell graft donor, obtained from the stem cell graft. The chain couples TRBV7-9 to TRBJ2-4, with D possibly matching TRBD1 (5 bases). CDR3 sequence (DNA): TGTGCCAGCAGCTTAGCTCTTGGACACTTAAAAAACATTCAGTACTTC. Residues: CASSLALGHLKNIQYF.